These 16 T cell receptor beta chains originate from one sample sequenced in a study of blood T cell repertoires in COVID-19. Sequencing used immunoSEQ multiplex PCR; TCRdb keeps in-frame clones, though not all of them. The sample holds about 340,000 clones, more than 70% seen once. Sample: peripheral blood. These receptors were taken from a man under 40 with active or convalescent COVID-19.

This clone was observed once. The chain employs TRBV5-1 and TRBJ2-7; D perhaps matches TRBD1 (6 bases). Trimming shortened V by 0 bases and J by 2 bases, and 12 bases separated the two germline ends. The CDR3 covers 15 residues. The V gene's germline CDR1 is SGHRS and CDR2 YFSETQ. The CDR3 region has the DNA TGCGCCAGCAGCTTGGTTTCGGGACAAGCCTACGAGCAGTACTTC. It specifies CASSLVSGQAYEQYF.

The rearrangement joins TRBV7-9 to TRBJ1-5, with D hard to call. CDR1 is SEHNR and CDR2 is FQNEAQ in the germline V gene (reference sequence). The CDR3 consists of 13 residues. The V end lost 5 bases, the J end lost 4 bases, and 9 bases lay between the germline ends. The CDR3 DNA reads TGTGCCAGCAGCCACTCCGGGAATCAGCCCCAGCATTTT. Translated: CASSHSGNQPQHF.

The gene calls are TRBV6-6 and TRBJ1-2, with a possible D match to TRBD1 (5 bases). The V and J ends lost 7 bases and 2 bases respectively, with 11 bases between them. The CDR3 covers 13 residues. Germline lookup yields CDR1 MNHNY and CDR2 SVGAGI (reference sequence). The CDR3 sequence is CASTLTANYGYTF. In DNA, the CDR3 is TGTGCCAGCACCTTGACAGCCAACTATGGCTACACCTTC.

The V and J genes are TRBV28 and TRBJ2-7; D perhaps matches TRBD2 (6 bases). V lost 6 bases and J lost 2, with 17 bases in between. CDR1 and CDR2 (germline): MDHEN, SYDVKM. CDR3 length: 15 amino acids. The CDR3 DNA reads as TGTGCCAGCAGCCCCGGGGGACGTGGAACCTACGAGCAGTACTTC. Encoded protein: CASSPGGRGTYEQYF.

The chain links TRBV7-2 to TRBJ1-2; the match to TRBD1 covers 7 bases. From germline, CDR1 is SGHTA and CDR2 FQGNSA. V dropped 5 bases and J dropped 2; count of bases not matched to a gene: 5. The CDR3 contains 14 residues. The CDR3 DNA reads as TGTGCCAGCAGCCCTCAGACAGGGAACTATGGCTACACCTTC. Its translation is CASSPQTGNYGYTF.

The CDR3 region has the DNA TGCGCCAGCAGCCAAGTGCCCGGCGGGGAGCTGTTTTTT. Its translation is CASSQVPGGELFF. The V call is TRBV4-1, the J call TRBJ2-2; D ambiguous. The germline gives CDR1 MGHRA, CDR2 YSYEKL. The V and J ends lost 1 base and 7 bases respectively, with 7 bases between them. The CDR3 has 13 amino acids.

The rearrangement uses TRBV9 and TRBJ2-2, with 8 bases fitting TRBD1. J lost 0 bases, V lost 0 bases, and 1 base had no gene match. Per germline, CDR1 SGDLS and CDR2 YYNGEE. This CDR3 has 16 residues. The CDR3 nucleotides are TGTGCCAGCAGCGTAGGGACAGGGTCGAACACCGGGGAGCTGTTTTTT. Amino acids: CASSVGTGSNTGELFF.

This chain joins TRBV4-2 and TRBJ1-2, with 9 bases matching TRBD1. Losses at the gene ends were 3 bases for V and 2 bases for J; bases not matched to a gene: 1. The CDR3 sequence is 14 residues long. The V gene's germline CDR1 is LGHNA and CDR2 YNFKEQ. This CDR3 is CASSHGQGNYGYTF. The DNA for the CDR3 is TGTGCCAGCAGCCATGGACAGGGGAACTATGGCTACACCTTC.

The chain recombines TRBV27 with TRBJ1-5, with D possibly matching TRBD1 (5 bases). CDR3 length equals 18 residues. V was clipped by 4 bases and J by 0 bases, with 19 bases between them. Germline-derived CDR1 and CDR2 are MNHEY and SMNVEV (reference sequence). The CDR3 DNA reads as TGTGCCAGCAGTTCAATATCCTTGGGGGAGGTTAGCAATCAGCCCCAGCATTTT. This translates into CASSSISLGEVSNQPQHF.

The rearrangement uses TRBV18 and TRBJ2-1, with 15 bases lining up with TRBD2. The trim removed 3 bases at V and 0 bases at J, leaving 6 bases unmatched. Germline V lookup: CDR1 KGHSH, CDR2 LQKENI. The CDR3 sequence is 19 residues long. CDR3 sequence reads: CASSPGGLAGGISYNEQFF. The DNA for the CDR3 is TGTGCCAGCTCACCCGGCGGACTAGCGGGGGGGATCTCCTACAATGAGCAGTTCTTC.

This clone was found once. Here the CDR3 reads CASSLHESSYNSPLHF. The CDR3 DNA follows: TGTGCCAGCAGCTTGCATGAGAGCTCCTATAATTCACCCCTCCACTTT. The chain links TRBV5-5 to TRBJ1-6; D unresolved. The V and J ends lost 1 base and 0 bases respectively, with 8 bases between them. Germline CDR1 is SGHKS and CDR2 is YYEKEE (reference sequence). The CDR3 spans 16 residues.

Ten or more counts support this clone. The V and J genes are TRBV7-9 and TRBJ2-6; 12 bases agree with TRBD2. The V gene end was trimmed by 5 bases and the J gene end by 0 bases; junction bases not matched to a gene: 2. CDR1 is SEHNR, CDR2 FQNEAQ, per germline (reference sequence). The CDR3 sequence is 17 residues long. CDR3 region: CASSGLAGLSGANVLTF. CDR3 coding DNA: TGTGCCAGCAGCGGACTAGCGGGACTCTCTGGGGCCAACGTCCTGACTTTC.

The sample holds one count of this clone. V usage is TRBV12-5 and J usage is TRBJ2-1, with TRBD1 identical over 9 bases. CDR1 is LGHNT, CDR2 FRNRAP, per germline. This CDR3 has 15 amino acids. Trimming at V came to 4 bases and at J to 6 bases, leaving 7 bases not matched to a gene. CDR3 DNA sequence: TGTGCTAGTGGTTGGGGACAGGGAGTGATCAATGAGCAGTTCTTC. It yields the protein CASGWGQGVINEQFF.

Concerning this clone: This sample includes further DNA sequences coding for the same CDR3. The V and J genes are TRBV9 and TRBJ2-1; D unresolved. Germline V gene lookup returns CDR1 SGDLS and CDR2 YYNGEE. This CDR3 comprises 13 residues. The V gene lost 0 bases and the J gene lost 4 bases, with 5 bases spanning the gap. As DNA, the CDR3 is TGTGCCAGCAGCGTAGGCCAGTACAATGAGCAGTTCTTC. Translated: CASSVGQYNEQFF.

Here the CDR3 reads CASSSAGGDGELFF. The CDR3, as DNA: TGTGCCAGCAGCTCGGCGGGGGGGGACGGGGAGCTGTTTTTT. The chain has TRBV5-4 and TRBJ2-2; TRBD2 aligns across 9 bases. The V segment lost 3 bases and the J segment 7 bases; nucleotides outside the gene matches: 4. CDR1 and CDR2 from the germline V gene are SGHNT and YYREEE (reference sequence). This CDR3 is built from 14 residues.

V is TRBV6-6 and J is TRBJ2-1, with 7 nucleotides matching TRBD2. CDR1 is MNHNY, CDR2 SVGAGI, per germline (reference sequence). The CDR3 totals 16 residues. The V segment lost 0 bases and the J segment 4 bases; nucleotides outside the gene matches: 6. The CDR3: CASSYSTASGYNEQFF. CDR3 in DNA: TGTGCCAGCAGTTACTCGACGGCTAGCGGATACAATGAGCAGTTCTTC.